This T cell receptor beta chain was captured in a study of OX40 agonist ivuxolimab in advanced cancers. The table lists this clone with a few counts. The method was immunoSEQ multiplex PCR; TCRdb's version includes in-frame clones alone and lacks a portion of them. The table shows tens of thousands of clones, with approximately 85% occurring only once. The CDR3 runs to 14 residues. The germline V gene has CDR1 MDHEN and CDR2 SYDVKM. V dropped 8 bases and J dropped 7; count of bases not matched to a gene: 8. This clonotype was obtained from an adult with an advanced solid tumor such as melanoma, head and neck, liver or kidney cancer. The sample consisted of CD4+ or CD8+ T cells sorted from blood, taken in a trial of the OX40 agonist ivuxolimab. The chain employs TRBV28 and TRBJ2-1; 10 nucleotides match TRBD2. For the CDR3, the DNA is TGTGCCAGCCACGAAGCGGGAGGGGTAAATGAGCAGTTCTTC. It specifies CASHEAGGVNEQFF.